This T cell receptor (beta chain) was captured in a study of blood T cell repertoires in COVID-19. Study-wide background: Samples came from the United States, Italy and Spain, spanning acute and convalescent COVID-19. The analysed material was cDNA or gDNA that came from T cells, B-cell-depleted T cells, or PBMCs.

CDR3 length equals 13 residues. Per germline, CDR1 MDHEN and CDR2 SYDVKM. V lost 8 bases to trimming and J lost 5 bases, with 15 bases between them. Original processing notes: Estimates of nucleated cell counts were drawn from the amplification of reference gene primers. Sequencing was performed with immunoSEQ multiplex PCR; in TCRdb, only in-frame clones are kept and a portion is missing. V and J calls plus clone size are reproduced from that table; the DNA served to infer D and trimming. The sample lists approximately 82,000 clones; about 92% were seen once. The sequencing input was peripheral blood. The gene calls are TRBV28 and TRBJ1-1, with D unresolved. The origin of this receptor is a woman aged 55-70 years with active COVID-19. The CDR3 spells CASSSRAGTEAFF. The CDR3, as DNA: TGTGCCAGCTCTTCGAGGGCTGGTACTGAAGCTTTCTTT.